These 10 T cell receptor beta chains came from one sample sequenced in a study of shared clonotypes between healthy human individuals. Using immunoSEQ multiplex PCR, the repertoire was profiled, and TCRdb retains in-frame clones only, with some absent. The sample includes hundreds of thousands of clones, around 77% seen only once; the top ten take more than 10%. Specimen: PBMCs. These receptor sequences come from a middle-aged woman in good health. Some clones in this sample may be carry-over from other donors' samples.

This sequence joins TRBV18 and TRBJ1-5; D ambiguous. From germline, CDR1 is KGHSH and CDR2 LQKENI. There are 13 residues in the CDR3. Deletions cut 8 bases from V and 5 bases from J, with 13 bases between. CDR3 loop: CASTDKWDQPQHF. The CDR3 coding sequence is TGTGCCAGCACAGACAAGTGGGATCAGCCCCAGCATTTT.

The rearrangement uses TRBV7-2 and TRBJ2-1, with 9 bases that match TRBD2. Germline trimming cut 5 bases from V and 4 bases from J; bases unmatched to any gene: 6. The CDR3 consists of 15 residues. Per germline, CDR1 SGHTA and CDR2 FQGNSA. The CDR3 reads CASSASSGDYNEQFF. The CDR3, as DNA: TGTGCCAGCAGCGCGTCTAGCGGGGATTACAATGAGCAGTTCTTC. The full variable domain, with the rest looked up from reference TRBV7-2 and TRBJ2-1, is GAGVSQSPSNKVTEKGKDVELRCDPISGHTALYWYRQSLGQGLEFLIYFQGNSAPDKSGLPSDRFSAERTGGSVSTLTIQRTQQEDSAVYLCASSASSGDYNEQFFGPGTRLTVL.

The table lists this clone with a count of one. The rearrangement uses TRBV29-1 and TRBJ2-1, with D perhaps TRBD2 (5 bases). The V end lost 7 bases, the J end lost 4 bases, and 11 bases lay between the germline ends. The CDR3 contains 12 residues. The germline V gene has CDR1 SQVTM and CDR2 ANQGSEA. CDR3 residues: CSDRPGYNEQFF. Here the CDR3 DNA reads TGCAGCGACCGGCCGGGGTACAATGAGCAGTTCTTC.

This chain links TRBV25-1 with TRBJ2-7, with 9 bases matching TRBD1. The V gene's germline CDR1 is MGHDK and CDR2 SYGVNS. This CDR3 is built from 14 residues. V was clipped by 6 bases and J by 3 bases; unmatched bases: 6. CDR3 sequence: CASSSGTGFYEQYF. CDR3 in DNA: TGTGCCAGCAGCTCCGGGACAGGGTTCTACGAGCAGTACTTC.

The chain links TRBV2 to TRBJ1-4; D is ambiguous. Trimming shortened V by 6 bases and J by 0 bases, and 8 bases separated the two germline ends. This CDR3 has 14 residues. Germline CDR1 reads SNHLY; CDR2 reads FYNNEI. CDR3 in amino acids: CASRPTTTNEKLFF. The CDR3 DNA is TGTGCCAGCAGGCCCACCACAACTAATGAAAAACTGTTTTTT.

This clone has only a few counts. V usage is TRBV28 and J usage is TRBJ2-1; D is perhaps TRBD1 or TRBD2 (5 bases each). The CDR3 extends over 15 amino acids. Germline lookup yields CDR1 MDHEN and CDR2 SYDVKM. V lost 6 bases and J lost 4, with 16 bases in between. The CDR3: CASRGTYYDYNEQFF. In nucleotides, the CDR3 is TGTGCCAGCAGGGGGACCTACTACGATTACAATGAGCAGTTCTTC.

Concerning this clone: Given a much more abundant clone one base away, this may be a read error. This sample includes further DNA sequences coding for the same CDR3. The chain employs TRBV5-6 and TRBJ1-1, with D possibly matching TRBD1 (5 bases). CDR3 length: 15 residues. CDR1 and CDR2 (germline): SGHDT, YYEEEE. V dropped 4 bases and J dropped 5 bases, with 18 bases sitting between them. CDR3 sequence reads: CASSPIGGEGTEAFF. The CDR3 DNA reads as TGTGCCAGCAGCCCTATCGGGGGGGAGGGAACTGAAGCTTTCTTT.

Comment on this clone: This may be a read error: a much more frequent sequence differs by one nucleotide. Other DNA sequences of this sample code for an identical CDR3. The rearrangement links TRBV6-4 to TRBJ2-1; possible D gene TRBD1, 6 bases. Trimming left V 4 bases short and J 5 bases short, with 9 bases between. CDR3 size: 13 residues. Germline V gives CDR1 MRHNA, CDR2 SNTAGT. CDR3 bases: TGTGCCAGCAGTGGACAGGAGAACAATGAGCAGTTCTTC. Translating gives CASSGQENNEQFF.

The rearrangement uses TRBV15 and TRBJ2-7; the D gene is possibly TRBD2 (6 bases). Deletions cut 1 base from V and 4 bases from J, with 11 bases between. This CDR3 has 14 residues. CDR1 and CDR2 (germline): LNHNV, YYDKDF (reference sequence). This CDR3 reads CATSRGDSTYEQYF. CDR3 coding DNA: TGTGCCACCAGCAGAGGGGACTCAACTTACGAGCAGTACTTC.

A note on this clone: A single base is all that separates this from a far larger clone, so a read error is likely. J is TRBJ2-6 and V is TRBV4-3; D not resolved. CDR1 and CDR2 from the germline V gene are LGHNA and YSLEER. CDR3 length equals 16 residues. The CDR3 nucleotides are TGCGCCAGCGGCCAAGACGGCAGCTCTGGGGCCAACGTCCTGACTTTC. Translation: CASGQDGSSGANVLTF.